This T cell receptor beta chain was documented in a study of molecular identifiers for immune sequencing clone quantification. In this sample, this clonotype turned up many times. The CDR3 is 14 amino acids. Germline V gene sequence: CDR1 DFQATT, CDR2 SNEGSKA (reference sequence). After removal of 6 bases from V and 7 bases from J, the junction contained 11 bases not matched to a gene. Each CDR3 protein is one row after TCRdb ran MiXCR on the PCR reads. Of over 600,000 distinct CDR3 sequences listed, 15% to 20% are singletons. The sample was naive CD8+ T cells from blood, with Jurkat cell RNA spiked in. Subset here: FACS-sorted CD8+CD4-CCR7+CD45RA+ naive T cells. The clonotype comes from a human donor in good health. Some libraries in this study had Jurkat cell RNA spiked in. The chain couples TRBV20-1 to TRBJ2-5; 10 positions agree with TRBD2. The CDR3 sequence: CSAPKREGMVTQYF. The CDR3 nucleotides are TGCAGTGCCCCAAAGCGGGAGGGCATGGTGACCCAGTACTTC.